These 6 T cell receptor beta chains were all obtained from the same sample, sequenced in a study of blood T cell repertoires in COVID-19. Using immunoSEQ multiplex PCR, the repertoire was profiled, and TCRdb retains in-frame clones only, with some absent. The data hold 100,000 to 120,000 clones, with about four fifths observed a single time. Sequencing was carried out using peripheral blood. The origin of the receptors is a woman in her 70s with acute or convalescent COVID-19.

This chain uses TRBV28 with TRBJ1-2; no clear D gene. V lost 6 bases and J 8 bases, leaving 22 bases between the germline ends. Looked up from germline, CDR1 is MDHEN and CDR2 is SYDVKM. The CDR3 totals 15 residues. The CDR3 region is CASRAPSGAGWGYTF. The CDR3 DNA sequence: TGTGCCAGCAGAGCCCCGAGCGGTGCAGGTTGGGGCTACACCTTC.

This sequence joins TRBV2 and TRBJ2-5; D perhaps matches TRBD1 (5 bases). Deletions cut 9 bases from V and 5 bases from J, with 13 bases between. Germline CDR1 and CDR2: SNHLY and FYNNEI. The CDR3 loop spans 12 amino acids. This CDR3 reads CASSRNRETQYF. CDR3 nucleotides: TGTGCCAGTTCCAGGAACAGGGAGACCCAGTACTTC.

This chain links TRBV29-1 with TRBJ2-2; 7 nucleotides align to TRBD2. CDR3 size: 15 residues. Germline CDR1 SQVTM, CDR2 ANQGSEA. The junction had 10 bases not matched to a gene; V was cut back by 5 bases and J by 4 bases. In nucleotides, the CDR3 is TGCAGCGTTCGGGGAGGGCGCGCGGGCACCGGGGAGCTGTTTTTT. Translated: CSVRGGRAGTGELFF.

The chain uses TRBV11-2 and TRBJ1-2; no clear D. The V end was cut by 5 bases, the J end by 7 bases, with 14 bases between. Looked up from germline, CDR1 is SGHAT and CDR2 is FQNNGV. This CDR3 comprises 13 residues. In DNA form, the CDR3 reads TGTGCCAGCAGCCCGGAGGAAGGGTTTGGCTACACCTTC. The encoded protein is CASSPEEGFGYTF. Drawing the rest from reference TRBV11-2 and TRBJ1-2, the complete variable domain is EAGVAQSPRYKIIEKRQSVAFWCNPISGHATLYWYQQILGQGPKLLIQFQNNGVVDDSQLPKDRFSAERLKGVDSTLKIQPAKLEDSAVYLCASSPEEGFGYTFGSGTRLTVV.

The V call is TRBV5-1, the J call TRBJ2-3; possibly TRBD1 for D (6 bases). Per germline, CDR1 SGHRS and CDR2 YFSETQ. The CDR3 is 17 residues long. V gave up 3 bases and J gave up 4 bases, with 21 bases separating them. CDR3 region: CASSWRPEGVSPDTQYF. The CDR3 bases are TGCGCCAGCAGCTGGAGGCCTGAGGGGGTTAGCCCAGATACGCAGTATTTT. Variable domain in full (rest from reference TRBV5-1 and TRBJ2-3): KAGVTQTPRYLIKTRGQQVTLSCSPISGHRSVSWYQQTPGQGLQFLFEYFSETQRNKGNFPGRFSGRQFSNSRSEMNVSTLELGDSALYLCASSWRPEGVSPDTQYFGPGTRLTVL.

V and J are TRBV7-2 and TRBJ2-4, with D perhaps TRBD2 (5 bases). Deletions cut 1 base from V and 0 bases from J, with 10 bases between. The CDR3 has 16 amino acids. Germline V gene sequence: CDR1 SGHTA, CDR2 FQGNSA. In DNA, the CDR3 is TGTGCCAGCAGCTTAGAGGGCGGGCGAGCCAAAAACATTCAGTACTTC. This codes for CASSLEGGRAKNIQYF. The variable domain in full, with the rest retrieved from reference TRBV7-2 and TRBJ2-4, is GAGVSQSPSNKVTEKGKDVELRCDPISGHTALYWYRQSLGQGLEFLIYFQGNSAPDKSGLPSDRFSAERTGGSVSTLTIQRTQQEDSAVYLCASSLEGGRAKNIQYFGAGTRLSVL.